Each of the 15 T cell receptor beta chains below was sequenced from the same sample in a study of blood T cell repertoires in COVID-19 (dated by TCRdb to 2020 to 2022). Preparation of the library involved the immunoSEQ multiplex PCR assay. What TCRdb holds here is the immuneACCESS table cut down to in-frame rearrangements. Part of the clones is not present; checked against another copy, under half of the missing clones reflect an unresolved V gene, and the others are unexplained. Across this sample there are 310,000 or so clones, with 86% seen only once. Over 2% of the sample belongs to the ten largest clones. The sequencing sample was made of peripheral blood. All receptors derive from a woman in her 30s who had recovered from COVID-19.

This chain links TRBV6-2 or TRBV6-3 with TRBJ2-6, with 9 bases identical to TRBD1. Germline V gene data show CDR1 as MNHEY and CDR2 as SVGEGT. Germline trimming cut 4 bases from V and 2 bases from J; bases unmatched to any gene: 6. This CDR3 contains 17 residues. CDR3 protein: CASSSTGGGTGANVLTF. The CDR3 region has the DNA TGTGCCAGCAGTTCAACAGGGGGCGGAACTGGGGCCAACGTCCTGACTTTC.

The chain combines TRBV2 with TRBJ1-1; TRBD1 might be the D (5 bases). This CDR3 spans 13 amino acids. The germline CDR1 and CDR2 sequences are SNHLY and FYNNEI. V was clipped by 6 bases and J by 3 bases, with 11 bases between them. CDR3 DNA: TGTGCCAGCAGCGGCCAAGGGGACACTGAAGCTTTCTTT. Its translation: CASSGQGDTEAFF.

The V gene is TRBV11-2, the J gene TRBJ2-1, with D hard to call. Trimming removed 1 base at V and 4 bases at J, with 8 bases between. CDR3 length: 14 residues. Germline-derived CDR1 and CDR2 are SGHAT and FQNNGV. CDR3 protein: CASSLVAEYNEQFF. CDR3 sequence (DNA): TGTGCCAGCAGCTTAGTGGCCGAATACAATGAGCAGTTCTTC.

The chain joins TRBV19 to TRBJ2-2, with 7 positions matching TRBD1. This CDR3 contains 14 residues. Germline values: CDR1 LNHDA, CDR2 SQIVND (reference sequence). Germline trimming cut 5 bases from V and 5 bases from J; bases unmatched to any gene: 5. The CDR3: CASSPTGDTGELFF. CDR3 sequence (DNA): TGTGCCAGTAGTCCAACAGGGGATACCGGGGAGCTGTTTTTT.

V usage is TRBV7-2 and J usage is TRBJ1-2; D is perhaps TRBD1 (5 bases). V dropped 5 bases and J dropped 4 bases, with 17 bases sitting between them. There are 15 residues in the CDR3. From germline, CDR1 is SGHTA and CDR2 FQGNSA. CDR3 sequence (DNA): TGTGCCAGCAGCCCGGGGGGATTGAATCTCTATGGCTACACCTTC. Translating gives CASSPGGLNLYGYTF.

The V call is TRBV28, the J call TRBJ1-3; D perhaps matches TRBD1 (5 bases). Germline CDR1 reads MDHEN; CDR2 reads SYDVKM. The CDR3 loop spans 15 amino acids. Trimming removed 3 bases at V and 3 bases at J, with 12 bases between. The chain's CDR3 is CASSLGGSNGNTIYF. The CDR3, as DNA: TGTGCCAGCAGTTTGGGGGGAAGTAATGGAAACACCATATATTTT.

V usage is TRBV5-1 and J usage is TRBJ1-2; D ambiguous. This CDR3 region has 13 residues. Germline CDR1 is SGHRS and CDR2 is YFSETQ. Trimming pared 0 bases from V and 7 bases from J, leaving 10 bases between. CDR3 sequence reads: CASSLAGRSGYTF. In DNA, the CDR3 is TGCGCCAGCAGCTTGGCTGGGCGTAGTGGCTACACCTTC.

The chain employs TRBV11-3 and TRBJ2-7; 13 bases fit TRBD2. Germline V gene sequence: CDR1 SGHNT, CDR2 YENEEA. The CDR3 loop spans 18 amino acids. V shed 7 bases and J 4 bases; nucleotides not matched to a gene: 16. The chain's CDR3 is CASTPYLRPGLAGYEQYF. The CDR3 bases are TGTGCCAGCACTCCATACCTAAGACCGGGACTAGCGGGGTACGAGCAGTACTTC. Looking up the rest from reference TRBV11-3 and TRBJ2-7 gives the full variable domain: EAGVVQSPRYKIIEKKQPVAFWCNPISGHNTLYWYLQNLGQGPELLIRYENEEAVDDSQLPKDRFSAERLKGVDSTLKIQPAELGDSAVYLCASTPYLRPGLAGYEQYFGPGTRLTVT.

The chain uses TRBV6-6 and TRBJ2-5; perhaps TRBD1 as D (5 bases). V was trimmed by 2 bases and J by 0 bases, leaving 10 bases between them. Per germline, CDR1 MNHNY and CDR2 SVGAGI (reference sequence). The CDR3 has 15 residues. The CDR3 protein is CASSYGPRDQETQYF. For the CDR3, the DNA is TGTGCCAGCAGTTACGGGCCCAGGGACCAAGAGACCCAGTACTTC.

This sequence joins TRBV11-3 and TRBJ2-3; D might be TRBD1 (5 bases). Between the trimmed V and J ends, which lost 5 bases and 2 bases, there was a span of 11 bases. This CDR3 is 14 amino acids long. CDR1 is SGHNT and CDR2 is YENEEA in the germline V gene. CDR3 residues: CASSEDSHTDTQYF. Written as DNA, the CDR3 is TGTGCCAGCAGCGAAGACAGCCACACAGATACGCAGTATTTT.

This clone was picked up a small number of times. Other DNA sequences in the same sample also yield this CDR3. This chain joins TRBV4-3 and TRBJ2-7; TRBD1 matches at 9 bases. This CDR3 comprises 14 residues. The germline V gene has CDR1 LGHNA and CDR2 YSLEER. Unmatched junction bases numbered 2, after V lost 3 bases and J lost 2 bases. CDR3 sequence reads: CASSQGTGTYEQYF. The CDR3 DNA is TGCGCCAGCAGCCAGGGGACAGGGACCTACGAGCAGTACTTC.

This rearrangement joins TRBV27 to TRBJ2-7; D remains unclear. Trimming shortened V by 6 bases and J by 0 bases, and 15 bases separated the two germline ends. CDR3 length: 15 amino acids. Looked up from germline, CDR1 is MNHEY and CDR2 is SMNVEV (reference sequence). CDR3 nucleotides: TGTGCCAGCAGCCCGCAACCGCCGGTCTCCTACGAGCAGTACTTC. The encoded protein is CASSPQPPVSYEQYF.

The chain recombines TRBV29-1 with TRBJ1-5, with a tentative D call TRBD1 (6 bases). Germline lookup yields CDR1 SQVTM and CDR2 ANQGSEA. Between the trimmed V and J ends, which lost 7 bases and 2 bases, there was a span of 12 bases. The CDR3 has 13 residues. The CDR3: CSALTGGNQPQHF. The CDR3 DNA is TGCAGCGCACTGACAGGCGGCAATCAGCCCCAGCATTTT.

The V and J genes are TRBV4-3 and TRBJ2-1; 11 bases line up with TRBD2. Germline assignment: CDR1 LGHNA and CDR2 YSLEER. This CDR3 spans 15 amino acids. J gave up 8 bases and V 2 bases, and 5 bases lay outside the gene matches. The CDR3 here is CASSQLAGGTDEQFF. CDR3 DNA sequence: TGCGCCAGCAGCCAACTAGCGGGAGGAACTGATGAGCAGTTCTTC.

The rearrangement joins TRBV4-1 to TRBJ2-1, with 11 bases matching TRBD2. This CDR3 is 15 amino acids long. The germline V gene encodes CDR1 MGHRA and CDR2 YSYEKL. Trimming removed 4 bases from V and 4 bases from J; junction bases left unmatched: 3. CDR3 sequence: CASSPLAGGYNEQFF. In DNA, the CDR3 is TGCGCCAGCAGCCCCCTAGCGGGGGGTTACAATGAGCAGTTCTTC.